What follows are 14 T cell receptor beta chains derived from one specimen sequenced in a study of CD8+CD57+ T cells in acquired aplastic anemia. Sequencing involved patients with CD8+CD57+ cell expansion previously shown by flow cytometry. Genomic DNA provided the template from which TCR beta VDJ and CDR3 profiles were obtained. TCRdb reanalysed the reads using MiXCR and keeps one entry per CDR3 protein. The data show around 180,000 distinct CDR3 sequences, less than 60% seen once. Sequencing used sorted CD4+, CD8+, or CD8+CD57+ T cells (not recorded which) from PBMCs. These receptors came from a human donor with aplastic anemia.

This clonotype was detected only a few times. The chain employs TRBV29-1 and TRBJ1-2; D is ambiguous. The germline CDR1 and CDR2 sequences are SQVTM and ANQGSEA. This CDR3 spans 13 amino acids. V shed 6 bases and J shed 5 bases, with 16 bases lying between them. Here the CDR3 reads CSVVFPIVYGYTF. The DNA for the CDR3 is TGCAGCGTCGTGTTCCCCATCGTTTATGGCTACACCTTC.

Details on this clonotype: Since a much larger clone is just one base distant, this may be a read error. V is TRBV12-5 and J is TRBJ1-4; D might be TRBD1 (6 bases). Trimming shortened V by 0 bases and J by 11 bases, and 19 bases separated the two germline ends. CDR1 LGHNT and CDR2 FRNRAP come from the germline V gene. The CDR3 consists of 16 residues. The CDR3 DNA is TGTGCTAGTGGTTTGGTAACGGGAGGGGGACGAAGGAAACTGTTTTTT. Amino acid sequence: CASGLVTGGGRRKLFF.

This clonotype was counted at least ten times. V usage is TRBV11-2 and J usage is TRBJ2-7; TRBD2 is a possible D gene (6 bases). CDR1 and CDR2 from the germline V gene are SGHAT and FQNNGV. V shed 1 base and J shed 5 bases, with 18 bases lying between them. This CDR3 has 16 residues. CDR3 in amino acids: CASSLGVGRRSHEQYF. In DNA, the CDR3 is TGTGCCAGCAGCTTAGGTGTCGGGAGAAGGTCCCACGAGCAGTACTTC. Variable domain in full (rest from reference TRBV11-2 and TRBJ2-7): EAGVAQSPRYKIIEKRQSVAFWCNPISGHATLYWYQQILGQGPKLLIQFQNNGVVDDSQLPKDRFSAERLKGVDSTLKIQPAKLEDSAVYLCASSLGVGRRSHEQYFGPGTRLTVT.

The V gene is TRBV10-3, the J gene TRBJ1-6; possibly TRBD1 for D (5 bases). Germline CDR1 is ENHRY and CDR2 is SYGVKD. V dropped 4 bases and J dropped 7 bases, with 14 bases sitting between them. This CDR3 spans 15 amino acids. The CDR3: CAISGGPSNNSPLHF. The CDR3 bases are TGTGCCATCAGTGGGGGACCCTCGAACAATTCACCCCTCCACTTT.

V is TRBV15 and J is TRBJ2-3; D is ambiguous. In germline, CDR1 is LNHNV, CDR2 YYDKDF (reference sequence). V lost 5 bases and J 4 bases, leaving 16 bases between the germline ends. CDR3 length equals 15 residues. CDR3 coding DNA: TGTGCCACCAGCCCTTCGGCCCACCCAGCAGATACGCAGTATTTT. It specifies CATSPSAHPADTQYF. Supplemented by reference TRBV15 and TRBJ2-3, the full variable domain reads DAMVIQNPRYQVTQFGKPVTLSCSQTLNHNVMYWYQQKSSQAPKLLFHYYDKDFNNEADTPDNFQSRRPNTSFCFLDIRSPGLGDTAMYLCATSPSAHPADTQYFGPGTRLTVL.

This clonotype occurred many times. This chain joins TRBV9 and TRBJ1-6, with 7 bases that match TRBD1. J lost 4 bases, V lost 0 bases, and 1 base had no gene match. The CDR3 extends over 15 amino acids. Germline loops: CDR1 SGDLS, CDR2 YYNGEE. The CDR3 sequence: CASSVGTGYNSPLHF. The CDR3 nucleotides are TGTGCCAGCAGCGTAGGGACAGGTTATAATTCACCCCTCCACTTT.

This chain uses TRBV9 with TRBJ1-1; TRBD1 agrees at 11 bases. Germline loops: CDR1 SGDLS, CDR2 YYNGEE. V was clipped by 2 bases and J by 1 base; unmatched bases: 1. The length of the CDR3 is 15 residues. CDR3 bases: TGTGCCAGCAGCGTTGGGACAGGGGGGAACACTGAAGCTTTCTTT. Protein: CASSVGTGGNTEAFF.

The rearrangement joins TRBV15 to TRBJ2-1; D unresolved. Deletions cut 0 bases from V and 6 bases from J, with 3 bases between. The CDR3 contains 12 residues. Germline CDR1 reads LNHNV; CDR2 reads YYDKDF (reference sequence). This CDR3 reads CATSRDSNEQFF. Here the CDR3 DNA reads TGTGCCACCAGCAGAGATAGCAATGAGCAGTTCTTC. The full variable domain, its missing parts supplied by reference TRBV15 and TRBJ2-1, is DAMVIQNPRYQVTQFGKPVTLSCSQTLNHNVMYWYQQKSSQAPKLLFHYYDKDFNNEADTPDNFQSRRPNTSFCFLDIRSPGLGDTAMYLCATSRDSNEQFFGPGTRLTVL.

This clonotype was counted ten times or more. The chain has TRBV19 and TRBJ2-6; D unresolved. V lost 0 bases to trimming and J lost 0 bases, with 3 bases between them. Germline CDR1 reads LNHDA; CDR2 reads SQIVND (reference sequence). The CDR3 runs 15 residues. CDR3 nucleotide sequence: TGTGCCAGTAGTATAGATCTCTCTGGGGCCAACGTCCTGACTTTC. Protein: CASSIDLSGANVLTF.

This clonotype was counted only a few times. The V call is TRBV18, the J call TRBJ2-1; tentative D call: TRBD2 (6 bases). CDR3 length equals 14 residues. V was trimmed by 3 bases and J by 6 bases, leaving 12 bases between them. From germline, CDR1 is KGHSH and CDR2 LQKENI. The CDR3 is CASSPASESNEQFF. The DNA for the CDR3 is TGTGCCAGCTCACCGGCTAGCGAGAGCAATGAGCAGTTCTTC.

V usage is TRBV10-3 and J usage is TRBJ2-1; D unclear. CDR3 length: 9 residues. V gave up 7 bases and J gave up 10 bases, with 5 bases separating them. Germline V gene data show CDR1 as ENHRY and CDR2 as SYGVKD. CDR3 nucleotide sequence: TGTGCCATCACCAGGGAGCAGTTCTTC. This sequence encodes CAITREQFF.

The chain uses TRBV6-4 and TRBJ1-2, with D unresolved. The CDR3 runs 12 residues. The V gene's germline CDR1 is MRHNA and CDR2 SNTAGT. V shed 7 bases and J shed 3 bases, with 9 bases lying between them. As DNA, the CDR3 is TGTGCCAGCACCGATCCGGACTATGGCTACACCTTC. Its translation is CASTDPDYGYTF.

This clonotype was seen many times. The rearrangement uses TRBV6-4 and TRBJ1-1, with a weak D call TRBD1 (6 bases). Trimming left V 4 bases short and J 4 bases short, with 10 bases between. Looked up from germline, CDR1 is MRHNA and CDR2 is SNTAGT. The CDR3 has 13 amino acids. For the CDR3, the DNA is TGTGCCAGCAGTGGTGAGGGGGGCACTGAAGCTTTCTTT. This encodes CASSGEGGTEAFF.

This clonotype has a handful of counts. In DNA, the CDR3 is TGTGCCAGCAGCCCCTCCGGGACAGGGTCCTACGAGCAGTACTTC. Translated: CASSPSGTGSYEQYF. The chain carries TRBV7-6 and TRBJ2-7, with 9 bases aligning to TRBD1. The CDR3 has 15 amino acids. The J segment lost 1 base and the V segment lost 5 bases, leaving 6 bases of the junction unmatched. Germline loops: CDR1 SGHVS, CDR2 FNYEAQ.